One and the same sample provided the 31 T cell receptor beta chains below, sequenced in a study of prognosis after radiotherapy for stage I lung cancer (dated by TCRdb to 2020 to 2023). The sequencing machine was an Illumina HiSeq 3000. Two rounds of multiplex PCR were used to amplify the TCR beta CDR3 region from genomic DNA. The first PCR round used primers specific to each TRBV and TRBJ gene, with sequences filed in Chinese patent CN105087789A. Using fastp trimming at Q25 and MiXCR clonotype assembly, TCRdb reanalyzed the public sequencing data and kept in-frame beta chains. Each CDR3 protein appears once, grouped with its most common genes and DNA. This sample has more than 11,000 distinct CDR3 sequences in its table, and over 25% of those were observed once. Clones ranked in the top ten supply around a quarter of the sample. Sequencing used PBMCs, obtained before or after stereotactic body radiation therapy (not recorded which). The receptors were gathered from a donor over 45 with non-small cell lung cancer.

This clonotype was picked up many times. The genes are TRBV5-6 and TRBJ1-5; D remains ambiguous. V was shortened by 0 bases and J by 2 bases, with 0 bases between the two germline ends. In germline, CDR1 is SGHDT, CDR2 YYEEEE. The CDR3 runs to 12 residues. As DNA, the CDR3 is TGTGCCAGCAGCTTGGGCAATCAGCCCCAGCATTTT. Translating gives CASSLGNQPQHF.

Details on this clonotype: One junction end disagrees with the germline gene, perhaps due to a read error. Here the CDR3 DNA reads TGTGCCAGCAGTCGACAAGCGTGGGACTGTGGCTACGCCTTC. Protein sequence: CASSRQAWDCGYAF. The V call is TRBV6-2 or TRBV6-3, the J call TRBJ1-2, with a weak D call TRBD1 (5 bases). The CDR3 covers 14 residues. Germline V lookup: CDR1 MNHEY, CDR2 SVGEGT.

This clonotype was detected many times. Sequence at one end of the junction differs from germline and may be a read error. The chain joins TRBV20-1 to TRBJ1-1; TRBD1 might be the D (5 bases). There are 11 residues in the CDR3. Germline CDR1 and CDR2: DFQATT and SNEGSKA (reference sequence). DNA for the CDR3: TGCAGTGCTCCGGGGGGGACTGAAGCTTTTTTT. Its protein product is CSAPGGTEAFF.

This clonotype was recorded many times. The chain employs TRBV5-1 and TRBJ1-3; 7 bases map to TRBD1. The junction had 4 bases not matched to a gene; V was cut back by 5 bases and J by 2 bases. The germline V gene has CDR1 SGHRS and CDR2 YFSETQ. This CDR3 has 14 amino acids. The CDR3 DNA reads as TGCGCCAGCAGTGAACAGGGGACTGGAAACACCATATATTTT. The encoded protein is CASSEQGTGNTIYF.

This clonotype was observed many times. This chain uses TRBV30 with TRBJ2-7; 7 bases are a match to TRBD2. Trimming at V came to 0 bases and at J to 2 bases, leaving 7 bases not matched to a gene. The CDR3 extends over 15 amino acids. In germline, CDR1 is GTSNPN, CDR2 SVGIG (reference sequence). The CDR3 sequence is CAWSVLPSGPYEQYF. The CDR3 DNA reads TGTGCCTGGAGTGTTCTTCCTAGCGGCCCCTACGAGCAGTACTTC.

The J gene is TRBJ2-3, the V gene TRBV2; 9 bases map to TRBD2. The CDR3 is 17 residues long. Germline-derived CDR1 and CDR2 are SNHLY and FYNNEI. V trimming: 5 bases; J trimming: 3 bases; junction bases outside the gene matches: 12. In nucleotides, the CDR3 is TGTGCCAGCAGTAAAGTCTGGACTAGCGATGGAACAGATACGCAGTATTTT. It specifies CASSKVWTSDGTDTQYF.

Remarks on this clonotype: This sequence is one base from a far larger clone and is likely a read error. The chain carries TRBV6-4 and TRBJ2-1, with D tentatively TRBD1 (5 bases). CDR1 is MRHNA, CDR2 SNTAGT, per germline. The CDR3 totals 13 residues. The V end lost 3 bases, the J end lost 9 bases, and 12 bases lay between the germline ends. The CDR3 region has the DNA TGTGCCAGCAGTGAACTACGCCAGGGTGAGCAGTTCTTC. Its protein product is CASSELRQGEQFF.

This clonotype appeared many times. The rearrangement uses TRBV7-9 and TRBJ1-5; possibly TRBD1 for D (6 bases). V lost 5 bases and J 1 base, leaving 18 bases between the germline ends. This CDR3 has 17 residues. Germline assignment: CDR1 SEHNR and CDR2 FQNEAQ (reference sequence). CDR3 amino acids: CASSPGGGRGSNQPQHF. The CDR3 DNA sequence: TGTGCCAGCAGCCCCGGGGGGGGGCGAGGGAGCAATCAGCCCCAGCATTTT.

This clonotype was found many times. The chain recombines TRBV3-1 with TRBJ1-2; D not certain. The CDR3 runs 14 residues. V was shortened by 8 bases and J by 8 bases, with 21 bases between the two germline ends. Germline CDR1 is LGHDT and CDR2 is YNNKEL (reference sequence). CDR3 amino acids: CASSGPTLIGGYTF. CDR3 nucleotide sequence: TGTGCCAGCTCCGGGCCGACACTGATAGGGGGCTACACCTTC. Full variable domain (rest looked up from reference TRBV3-1 and TRBJ1-2): DTAVSQTPKYLVTQMGNDKSIKCEQNLGHDTMYWYKQDSKKFLKIMFSYNNKELIINETVPNRFSPKSPDKAHLNLHINSLELGDSAVYFCASSGPTLIGGYTFGSGTRLTVV.

This clonotype was found many times. V gene TRBV7-9 combines with J gene TRBJ1-2; tentative D call: TRBD1 (5 bases). The ends were cut back, 8 bases at V and 5 bases at J, with 12 bases in the middle. Germline CDR1 and CDR2: SEHNR and FQNEAQ (reference sequence). There are 12 residues in the CDR3. CDR3 residues: CASGKDKYGYTF. In DNA, the CDR3 is TGTGCCAGCGGAAAGGACAAGTATGGCTACACCTTC.

There are many counts of this clonotype. In DNA, the CDR3 is TGTGCCAGCAGCCAAGTTCGAGCCACCGAGGCTTTCTTT. It encodes CASSQVRATEAFF. This rearrangement joins TRBV3-1 to TRBJ1-1; unclear D gene. The V gene's germline CDR1 is LGHDT and CDR2 YNNKEL (reference sequence). V was clipped by 1 base and J by 11 bases, with 14 bases between them. The CDR3 totals 13 residues.

On this clonotype: This is likely an artifact of a read error, given a far larger clone one base away. This chain uses TRBV7-9 with TRBJ2-7; D not certain. This CDR3 comprises 15 residues. Germline CDR1 SEHNR, CDR2 FQNEAQ (reference sequence). With 5 bases removed from V and 3 bases from J, the gap between germline ends came to 17 bases. The DNA for the CDR3 is TGTGCCAGCAGCCCGTTTTTTTCAAGGTACTACGAGCAGTACTTC. This codes for CASSPFFSRYYEQYF.

This clonotype is labeled medium-sized. The gene calls are TRBV5-1 and TRBJ2-6; 9 positions agree with TRBD1. This CDR3 comprises 16 residues. Per the germline V gene, CDR1 is SGHRS and CDR2 is YFSETQ. V shed 6 bases, J shed 0 bases, and the junction held 4 bases outside the gene matches. The CDR3, as DNA: TGCGCCAGCAAGGAACAGGGGGCCTCTGGGGCCAACGTCCTGACTTTC. It yields the protein CASKEQGASGANVLTF.

This clonotype was recorded at least ten times. The chain recombines TRBV7-2 with TRBJ1-2; D is possibly TRBD1 (6 bases). CDR1 and CDR2 from the germline V gene are SGHTA and FQGNSA. The CDR3 is 14 amino acids. The V end was cut by 5 bases, the J end by 4 bases, with 14 bases between. As DNA, the CDR3 is TGTGCCAGCAGCCGGCAGTCAGGGGTCTATGGCTACACCTTC. Translation gives CASSRQSGVYGYTF.

This clonotype was seen many times. This sequence joins TRBV7-6 and TRBJ2-5, with TRBD2 matching 9 bases. Germline V gene lookup returns CDR1 SGHVS and CDR2 FNYEAQ. Unmatched junction bases numbered 9, after V lost 5 bases and J lost 2 bases. The CDR3 covers 16 residues. For the CDR3, the DNA is TGTGCCAGCAGCCCGGCGGGGGGGGACGATCAAGAGACCCAGTACTTC. As protein: CASSPAGGDDQETQYF.

Comment on this clonotype: Compared with germline, one end of the junction differs, possibly owing to a read error. This sequence joins TRBV15 and TRBJ1-5; possible D gene TRBD1, 6 bases. CDR1 and CDR2 (germline): LNHNV, YYDKDF (reference sequence). CDR3 length: 16 amino acids. In nucleotides, the CDR3 is TGTGCCACCATCAGATATTTTCGAGGGGGGGATCAGCCCCAGCATTTT. Translating it yields CATIRYFRGGDQPQHF.

This clonotype showed up many times. The V gene is TRBV19, the J gene TRBJ1-5; a possible D gene is TRBD1 (5 bases). Trimming stripped 3 bases from V and 4 bases from J, with 13 bases between. The CDR3 is 15 amino acids. CDR1 and CDR2 from the germline V gene are LNHDA and SQIVND (reference sequence). The chain's CDR3 is CASSMGRVGNQPQHF. The CDR3 DNA sequence: TGTGCCAGTAGTATGGGCAGGGTTGGGAATCAGCCCCAGCATTTT.

About this clonotype itself: An end of the junction does not agree with germline; a read error may underlie this. DNA of the CDR3: TGTCCCAGCATGGCGACACAATCGGCCTACGAGCAGTACTTC. Translation: CPSMATQSAYEQYF. The V and J genes are TRBV28 and TRBJ2-7; D is undetermined. The CDR3 runs to 14 residues. In germline, CDR1 is MDHEN, CDR2 SYDVKM.

This clonotype was observed a single time. The gene calls are TRBV7-9 and TRBJ1-2, with D possibly TRBD1 on 5 matching bases. Per germline, CDR1 SEHNR and CDR2 FQNEAQ (reference sequence). Deletions cut 0 bases from V and 6 bases from J, with 8 bases between. This CDR3 comprises 13 residues. CDR3 amino acids: CASSLAGRDGYTF. CDR3 sequence (DNA): TGTGCCAGCAGCTTAGCGGGGCGGGATGGCTACACCTTC.

This clonotype was detected many times. The chain recombines TRBV20-1 with TRBJ2-3; D is unclear. CDR3 size: 13 residues. Germline assignment: CDR1 DFQATT and CDR2 SNEGSKA (reference sequence). The germline V and J ends were trimmed by 4 bases and 1 base, with 9 bases remaining between them. The CDR3 DNA is TGCAGTGCTACCGGTTCGGGCACAGATACGCAGTATTTT. Residues: CSATGSGTDTQYF.

This clonotype was seen ten or more times. V usage is TRBV10-2 and J usage is TRBJ2-6; D not certain. Germline CDR1 is WSHSY and CDR2 is SAAADI. V lost 8 bases and J lost 0, with 11 bases in between. The CDR3 totals 15 residues. CDR3 in DNA: TGCGCCAGCGTTGCCGGAAACTCTGGGGCCAACGTCCTGACTTTC. Protein product: CASVAGNSGANVLTF.

Details on this clonotype: The junction differs from germline at one of its ends, possibly a read error. The chain carries TRBV7-3 and TRBJ2-3; D tentatively reads TRBD1 or TRBD2 (5 bases each). Per germline, CDR1 SGHTA and CDR2 FQGTGA. The CDR3 extends over 12 amino acids. The CDR3 sequence: CAISPGTQTHYF. CDR3 coding DNA: TGTGCCATCAGCCCGGGGACGCAAACGCATTATTTT.

The sample holds many counts of this clonotype. V gene TRBV20-1 combines with J gene TRBJ2-5, with 10 bases lining up with TRBD2. The ends lost 4 bases at V and 4 bases at J; junction bases unmatched: 6. The CDR3 extends over 14 amino acids. Germline CDR1 DFQATT, CDR2 SNEGSKA (reference sequence). The CDR3: CSATPSGRGETQYF. The CDR3 DNA follows: TGCAGTGCTACCCCAAGCGGGAGGGGAGAGACCCAGTACTTC.

On this clonotype itself: One junction end disagrees with the germline gene, perhaps due to a read error. This rearrangement joins TRBV6-2 or TRBV6-3 to TRBJ1-2; D remains ambiguous. The CDR3 length is 14 residues. Germline CDR1 reads MNHEY; CDR2 reads SVGEGT. The CDR3 here is CSSFRWGWRSGYTF. The DNA of the CDR3 is TGTTCCAGCTTCCGATGGGGTTGGCGTTCCGGCTACACCTTC.

In this sample, this clonotype turned up many times. This chain links TRBV18 with TRBJ2-7; 10 bases are shared with TRBD2. The CDR3 contains 16 residues. In germline, CDR1 is KGHSH, CDR2 LQKENI. Trimming took 3 bases from V and 2 from J; bases not matched to a gene: 7. As DNA, the CDR3 is TGTGCCAGCTCACCTACCGGGACTAGCGCAACCTACGAGCAGTACTTC. Its protein is CASSPTGTSATYEQYF.

This sequence joins TRBV20-1 and TRBJ2-1; 8 bases are shared with TRBD2. Germline V gene data show CDR1 as DFQATT and CDR2 as SNEGSKA (reference sequence). V lost 6 bases and J lost 8; bases outside the gene matches: 21. The CDR3 covers 17 residues. This CDR3 reads CSATSAQREISMDEQFF. CDR3 bases: TGCAGTGCGACATCAGCCCAGCGGGAGATTTCCATGGATGAGCAGTTCTTC.

Comments on this clonotype: This CDR3 fails to terminate in the conserved phenylalanine or tryptophan, so it likely reflects a read error. Because the CDR3's place on the DNA is in doubt, the DNA is left out and the CDR3 is given as listed by TCRdb. The chain is built from TRBV6-5 and TRBJ2-7; the table's D call, TRBD1, has no DNA check behind it. The CDR3 spans 18 residues, counting both ends. Germline V gene data show CDR1 as MNHEY and CDR2 as SVGAGI. The CDR3 spells CASSFDTSFGRGTYEHYL.

This clonotype occurred many times. The V gene is TRBV6-5, the J gene TRBJ2-1, with 11 positions matching TRBD2. The CDR3 totals 19 residues. The germline V gene has CDR1 MNHEY and CDR2 SVGAGI. V shed 1 base, J shed 0 bases, and the junction held 8 bases outside the gene matches. CDR3 region: CASSYFETSGVSSYNEQFF. DNA for the CDR3: TGTGCCAGCAGTTACTTTGAGACTAGCGGGGTCAGCTCCTACAATGAGCAGTTCTTC.

This clonotype was observed a single time. One end of the junction is discordant with germline, which a read error may explain. J is TRBJ2-3 and V is TRBV28; no firm D call. The CDR3 totals 10 residues. Germline values: CDR1 MDHEN, CDR2 SYDVKM. The CDR3 bases are TGTGGCAGCGAAGCCTATACGCAGTATTTT. As protein: CGSEAYTQYF. The full variable domain, with the rest looked up from reference TRBV28 and TRBJ2-3, is DVKVTQSSRYLVKRTGEKVFLECVQDMDHENMFWYRQDPGLGLRLIYFSYDVKMKEKGDIPEGYSVSREKKERFSLILESASTNQTSMYLCGSEAYTQYFGPGTRLTVL.

The rearrangement links TRBV7-3 to TRBJ2-3; no clear D gene. V lost 3 bases and J 3 bases, leaving 7 bases between the germline ends. The germline V gene has CDR1 SGHTA and CDR2 FQGTGA. The CDR3 has 13 residues. The CDR3 loop reads CASSFSGTDTQYF. The CDR3 DNA sequence: TGTGCCAGCAGCTTCTCAGGTACAGATACGCAGTATTTT.

On this clonotype: This likely comes from a read error, as the CDR3 has no conserved phenylalanine or tryptophan at its end. The V gene is TRBV28, the J gene TRBJ2-7, with TRBD2 matching over 10 bases. Germline V gives CDR1 MDHEN, CDR2 SYDVKM. CDR3 length equals 15 residues. V was pared by 5 bases and J by 0 bases, with 4 bases of the junction left unmatched. Here the CDR3 reads CASSPRTSGSYEQYI. The CDR3 DNA is TGTGCCAGCAGTCCCCGGACTAGCGGCTCCTACGAGCAGTACATC.